Following are 13 T cell receptor beta chains from one sample sequenced in a study of T cell changes during pregnancy in multiple sclerosis. The data were produced by immunoSEQ multiplex PCR, yet TCRdb's version contains in-frame clones alone and is incomplete. In the table there are tens of thousands of clones, around 90% of which are singletons. Specimen: peripheral blood, collected in the second trimester of pregnancy. Receptors originate from a female donor in good health, enrolled as a control in a pregnancy study.

There are a few counts of this clone. The rearrangement joins TRBV18 to TRBJ1-4; no reliable D call. The CDR3 totals 17 residues. Per germline, CDR1 KGHSH and CDR2 LQKENI. Trimming removed 6 bases at V and 3 bases at J, with 20 bases between. CDR3 DNA: TGTGCCAGCTCCACCGCACCGGTGGGCAGACCTAATGAAAAACTGTTTTTT. As protein: CASSTAPVGRPNEKLFF.

This clone was detected only a few times. V is TRBV27 and J is TRBJ2-5, with a weak D call TRBD2 (5 bases). The CDR3 spans 14 residues. With 1 base removed from V and 5 bases from J, the gap between germline ends came to 11 bases. Germline CDR1 is MNHEY and CDR2 is SMNVEV (reference sequence). CDR3 region: CASSLLMPGETQYF. The CDR3 nucleotides are TGTGCCAGCAGTTTATTAATGCCGGGGGAGACCCAGTACTTC.

The chain links TRBV18 to TRBJ2-7; D is possibly TRBD2 (6 bases). Trimming removed 6 bases from V and 7 bases from J, with 16 bases in between. Germline V lookup: CDR1 KGHSH, CDR2 LQKENI. The CDR3 is 13 amino acids. CDR3 DNA: TGTGCCAGCTCCACAGCGACTAGTAGTGAGCAGTACTTC. Protein sequence: CASSTATSSEQYF.

This rearrangement joins TRBV28 to TRBJ2-5, with D perhaps matching TRBD1 (5 bases). This CDR3 is 12 amino acids long. Per germline, CDR1 MDHEN and CDR2 SYDVKM. Trimming left V 4 bases short and J 11 bases short, with 14 bases between. The CDR3 DNA sequence: TGTGCCAGCAGTTGGGGCGGAAAGGGACAGTACTTC. It specifies CASSWGGKGQYF.

V gene TRBV6-5 combines with J gene TRBJ1-2, with a possible D match to TRBD1 (5 bases). V was pared by 4 bases and J by 4 bases, with 13 bases between. Germline values: CDR1 MNHEY, CDR2 SVGAGI. This CDR3 spans 14 amino acids. CDR3 sequence: CASSSQGGGYGYTF. The CDR3 bases are TGTGCCAGCAGTTCTCAGGGCGGGGGCTATGGCTACACCTTC.

This clone was seen only once. This chain uses TRBV19 with TRBJ1-5, with D perhaps matching TRBD1 (6 bases). The CDR3 runs to 19 residues. Germline CDR1 is LNHDA and CDR2 is SQIVND (reference sequence). Trimming pared 7 bases from V and 2 bases from J, leaving 27 bases between. CDR3 bases: TGTGCCAGTAACCCCCAGGGGACCTCCGTCTTGTCGGGCAATCAGCCCCAGCATTTT. Translating it yields CASNPQGTSVLSGNQPQHF.

Comments on this clone: At the DNA level, this CDR3 is encoded by other sequences in the same sample as well. The chain is built from TRBV19 and TRBJ1-5; 11 bases agree with TRBD1. This CDR3 region has 14 residues. Germline CDR1 and CDR2: LNHDA and SQIVND (reference sequence). Unmatched junction bases numbered 2, after V lost 3 bases and J lost 7 bases. The CDR3 DNA follows: TGTGCCAGTAGTATTCGGGACAGGGGGCAGCCCCAGCATTTT. As protein: CASSIRDRGQPQHF. Filled out from reference TRBV19 and TRBJ1-5, the complete variable domain reads DGGITQSPKYLFRKEGQNVTLSCEQNLNHDAMYWYRQDPGQGLRLIYYSQIVNDFQKGDIAEGYSVSREKKESFPLTVTSAQKNPTAFYLCASSIRDRGQPQHFGDGTRLSIL.

V usage is TRBV10-3 and J usage is TRBJ2-7; a possible D gene is TRBD1 (6 bases). Germline V gene sequence: CDR1 ENHRY, CDR2 SYGVKD. The CDR3 sequence is 13 residues long. With 2 bases removed from V and 6 bases from J, the gap between germline ends came to 11 bases. For the CDR3, the DNA is TGTGCCATCAGTGAGCGCAGGGACACCGAGCAGTACTTC. Its translation: CAISERRDTEQYF.

The J gene is TRBJ1-5, the V gene TRBV5-6; D gene ambiguous. The CDR3 spans 14 residues. V was shortened by 0 bases and J by 6 bases, with 10 bases between the two germline ends. CDR1 SGHDT and CDR2 YYEEEE come from the germline V gene. CDR3 bases: TGTGCCAGCAGCTTGGAGGGAGAGTTTCAGCCCCAGCATTTT. This codes for CASSLEGEFQPQHF.

The J gene is TRBJ1-5, the V gene TRBV7-8, with 12 positions matching TRBD1. Germline-derived CDR1 and CDR2 are SGHVS and FQNEAQ. The length of the CDR3 is 19 residues. The V gene end was trimmed by 5 bases and the J gene end by 5 bases; junction bases not matched to a gene: 16. CDR3 bases: TGTGCCAGCAGCATGAATCCGGGACAGGGGGCCACAGCGGATCAGCCCCAGCATTTT. This encodes CASSMNPGQGATADQPQHF.

This rearrangement joins TRBV9 to TRBJ2-1; possible D gene TRBD1, 6 bases. The CDR3 sequence is 13 residues long. V gave up 3 bases and J gave up 2 bases, with 6 bases separating them. The V gene's germline CDR1 is SGDLS and CDR2 YYNGEE. CDR3 sequence: CASSGTAYNEQFF. The CDR3 DNA follows: TGTGCCAGCAGCGGGACAGCCTACAATGAGCAGTTCTTC.

This chain uses TRBV28 with TRBJ1-1; 7 bases fit TRBD1. Germline V gives CDR1 MDHEN, CDR2 SYDVKM. This CDR3 comprises 14 residues. V dropped 5 bases and J dropped 0; count of bases not matched to a gene: 3. This chain's CDR3 is CASSPTGLNTEAFF. The DNA of the CDR3 is TGTGCCAGCAGTCCGACAGGGCTGAACACTGAAGCTTTCTTT.

The rearrangement uses TRBV13 and TRBJ2-1; TRBD2 might be the D (6 bases). CDR1 is PRHDT, CDR2 FYEKMQ, per germline (reference sequence). The ends were cut back, 5 bases at V and 0 bases at J, with 17 bases in the middle. CDR3 length equals 17 residues. CDR3 amino acids: CASSLSHGTLSYNEQFF. DNA of the CDR3: TGTGCCAGCAGCCTCTCTCATGGGACTCTCTCCTACAATGAGCAGTTCTTC.